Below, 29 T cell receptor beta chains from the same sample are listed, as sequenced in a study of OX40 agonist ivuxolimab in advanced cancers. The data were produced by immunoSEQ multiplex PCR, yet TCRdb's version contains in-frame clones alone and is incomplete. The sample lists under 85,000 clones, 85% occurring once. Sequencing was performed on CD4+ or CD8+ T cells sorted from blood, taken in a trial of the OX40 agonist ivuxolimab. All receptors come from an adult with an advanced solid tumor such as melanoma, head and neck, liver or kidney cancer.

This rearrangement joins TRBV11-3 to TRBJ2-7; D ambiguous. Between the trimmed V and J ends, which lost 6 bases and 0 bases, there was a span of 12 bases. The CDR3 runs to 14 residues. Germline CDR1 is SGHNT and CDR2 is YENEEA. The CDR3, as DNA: TGTGCCAGCAGTTACCTTGACAACTCCTACGAGCAGTACTTC. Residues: CASSYLDNSYEQYF.

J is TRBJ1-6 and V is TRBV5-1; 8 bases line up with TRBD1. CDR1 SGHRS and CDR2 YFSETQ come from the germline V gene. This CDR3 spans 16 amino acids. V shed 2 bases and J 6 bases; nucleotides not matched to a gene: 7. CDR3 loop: CASSFQQGGSNSPLHF. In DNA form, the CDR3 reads TGCGCCAGCAGCTTCCAACAGGGGGGATCTAATTCACCCCTCCACTTT.

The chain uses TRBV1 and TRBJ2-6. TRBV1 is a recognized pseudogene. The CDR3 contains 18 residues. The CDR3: CTCSILSLCTSRANVPTF. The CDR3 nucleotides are TGCACCTGCAGTATCCTAAGTTTGTGCACAAGTCGGGCCAACGTCCCGACTTTC.

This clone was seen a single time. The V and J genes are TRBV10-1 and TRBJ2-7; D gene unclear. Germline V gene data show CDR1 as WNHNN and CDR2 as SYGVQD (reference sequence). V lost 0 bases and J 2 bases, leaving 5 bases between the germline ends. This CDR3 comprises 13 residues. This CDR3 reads CASSESGAYEQYF. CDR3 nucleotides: TGCGCCAGCAGTGAGTCCGGAGCCTACGAGCAGTACTTC.

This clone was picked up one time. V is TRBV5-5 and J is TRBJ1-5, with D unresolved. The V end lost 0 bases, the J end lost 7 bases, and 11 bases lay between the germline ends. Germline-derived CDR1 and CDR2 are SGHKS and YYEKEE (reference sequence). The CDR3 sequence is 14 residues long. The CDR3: CASSLEGSDQPQHF. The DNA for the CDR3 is TGTGCCAGCAGCTTGGAGGGAAGCGACCAGCCCCAGCATTTT.

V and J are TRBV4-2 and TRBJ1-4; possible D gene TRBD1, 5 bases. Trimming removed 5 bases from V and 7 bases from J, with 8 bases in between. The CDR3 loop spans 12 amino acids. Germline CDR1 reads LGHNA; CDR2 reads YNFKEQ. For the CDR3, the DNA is TGTGCCAGCAGCGGGGGGGGTGAAAAACTGTTTTTT. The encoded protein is CASSGGGEKLFF.

The CDR3 loop is CASSLGIEGTQYF. The CDR3, as DNA: TGTGCCAGCAGCTTAGGGATAGAGGGCACGCAGTATTTT. V and J are TRBV7-2 and TRBJ2-3; possible D gene TRBD2, 5 bases. Germline V gives CDR1 SGHTA, CDR2 FQGNSA. Trimming removed 1 base at V and 9 bases at J, with 11 bases between. The CDR3 covers 13 residues.

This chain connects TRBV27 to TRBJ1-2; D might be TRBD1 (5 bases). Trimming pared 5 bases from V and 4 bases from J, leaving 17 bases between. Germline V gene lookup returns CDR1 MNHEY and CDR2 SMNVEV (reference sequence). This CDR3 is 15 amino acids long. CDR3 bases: TGTGCCAGCAGTCCAAGGTCCGGGACCGCCTATGGCTACACCTTC. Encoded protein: CASSPRSGTAYGYTF.

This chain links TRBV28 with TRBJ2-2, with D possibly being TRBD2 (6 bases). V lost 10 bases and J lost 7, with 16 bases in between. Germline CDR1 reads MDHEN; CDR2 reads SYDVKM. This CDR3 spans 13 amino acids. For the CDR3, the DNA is TGTGCCACCCAAGGTGGGGGGATCGGGGAGCTGTTTTTT. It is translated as CATQGGGIGELFF. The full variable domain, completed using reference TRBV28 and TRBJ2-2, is DVKVTQSSRYLVKRTGEKVFLECVQDMDHENMFWYRQDPGLGLRLIYFSYDVKMKEKGDIPEGYSVSREKKERFSLILESASTNQTSMYLCATQGGGIGELFFGEGSRLTVL.

CDR3 bases: TGTGCCAGCAGCTTCGGACTAGCGGGGGGGCCTGATACGCAGTATTTT. Translated, it gives CASSFGLAGGPDTQYF. The chain employs TRBV11-3 and TRBJ2-3; 15 bases match TRBD2. The CDR3 totals 16 residues. J gave up 6 bases and V 3 bases, and 4 bases lay outside the gene matches. Germline assignment: CDR1 SGHNT and CDR2 YENEEA.

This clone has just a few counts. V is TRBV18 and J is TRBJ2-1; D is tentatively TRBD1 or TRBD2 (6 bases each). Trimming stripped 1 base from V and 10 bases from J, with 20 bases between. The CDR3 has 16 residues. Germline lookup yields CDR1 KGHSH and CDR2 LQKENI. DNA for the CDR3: TGTGCCAGCTCACCACGGTGGCGGGACAATACCCGGGAGCAGTTCTTC. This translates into CASSPRWRDNTREQFF.

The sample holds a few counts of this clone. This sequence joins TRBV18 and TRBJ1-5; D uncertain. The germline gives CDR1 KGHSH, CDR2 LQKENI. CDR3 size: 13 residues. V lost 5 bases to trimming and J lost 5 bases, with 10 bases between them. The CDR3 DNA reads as TGTGCCAGCTCAAAGGGAGTGGATCAGCCCCAGCATTTT. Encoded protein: CASSKGVDQPQHF.

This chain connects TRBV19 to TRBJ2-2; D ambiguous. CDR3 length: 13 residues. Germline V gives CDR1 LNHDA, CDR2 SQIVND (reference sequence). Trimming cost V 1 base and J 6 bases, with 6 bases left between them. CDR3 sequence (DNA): TGTGCCAGTAGTATAGGTAAAGCCGGGGAGCTGTTTTTT. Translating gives CASSIGKAGELFF.

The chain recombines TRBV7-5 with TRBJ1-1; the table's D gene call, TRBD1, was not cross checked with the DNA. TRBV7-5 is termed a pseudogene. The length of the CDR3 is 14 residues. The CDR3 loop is CVRKSDRGVTEAFF. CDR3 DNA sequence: TGTGTCAGAAAATCCGACAGGGGAGTCACTGAAGCTTTCTTT.

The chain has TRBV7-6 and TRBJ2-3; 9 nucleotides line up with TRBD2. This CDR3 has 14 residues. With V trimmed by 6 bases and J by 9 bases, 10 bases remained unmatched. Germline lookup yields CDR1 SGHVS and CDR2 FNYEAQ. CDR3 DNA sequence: TGTGCCAGCAGTTCAGGGCTAGCGGGGCGGACGCAGTATTTT. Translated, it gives CASSSGLAGRTQYF. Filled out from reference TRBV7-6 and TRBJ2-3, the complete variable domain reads GAGVSQSPRYKVTKRGQDVALRCDPISGHVSLYWYRQALGQGPEFLTYFNYEAQQDKSGLPNDRFSAERPEGSISTLTIQRTEQRDSAMYRCASSSGLAGRTQYFGPGTRLTVL.

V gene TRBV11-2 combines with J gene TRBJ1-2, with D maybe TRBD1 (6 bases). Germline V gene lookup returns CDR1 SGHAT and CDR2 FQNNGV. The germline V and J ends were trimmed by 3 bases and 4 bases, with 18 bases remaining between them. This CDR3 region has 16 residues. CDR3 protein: CASSLVQGRGVYGYTF. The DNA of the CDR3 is TGTGCCAGCAGCTTGGTGCAGGGGCGAGGAGTCTATGGCTACACCTTC.

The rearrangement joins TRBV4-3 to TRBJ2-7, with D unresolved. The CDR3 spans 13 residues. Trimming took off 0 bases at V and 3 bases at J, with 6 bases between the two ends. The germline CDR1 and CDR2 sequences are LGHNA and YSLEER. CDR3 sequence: CASSQEGRYEQYF. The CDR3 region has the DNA TGCGCCAGCAGCCAAGAGGGCCGCTACGAGCAGTACTTC.

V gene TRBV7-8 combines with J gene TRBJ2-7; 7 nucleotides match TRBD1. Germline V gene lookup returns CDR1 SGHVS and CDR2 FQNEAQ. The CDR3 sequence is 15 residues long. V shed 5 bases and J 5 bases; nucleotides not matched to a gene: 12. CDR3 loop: CASSQDRVLTHEQYF. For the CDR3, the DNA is TGTGCCAGCAGCCAAGACAGGGTTTTAACCCACGAGCAGTACTTC.

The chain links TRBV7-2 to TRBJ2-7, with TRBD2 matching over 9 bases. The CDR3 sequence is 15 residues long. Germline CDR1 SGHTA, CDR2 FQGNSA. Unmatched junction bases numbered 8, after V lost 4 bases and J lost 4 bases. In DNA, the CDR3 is TGTGCCAGCAGCTCAACGAGCGGGAGGCAATACGAGCAGTACTTC. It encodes CASSSTSGRQYEQYF.

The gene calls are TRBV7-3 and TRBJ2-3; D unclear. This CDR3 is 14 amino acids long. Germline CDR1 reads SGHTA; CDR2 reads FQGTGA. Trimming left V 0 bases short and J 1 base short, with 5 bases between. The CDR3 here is CASSLTGRTDTQYF. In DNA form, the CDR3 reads TGTGCCAGCAGCTTAACTGGGCGCACAGATACGCAGTATTTT.

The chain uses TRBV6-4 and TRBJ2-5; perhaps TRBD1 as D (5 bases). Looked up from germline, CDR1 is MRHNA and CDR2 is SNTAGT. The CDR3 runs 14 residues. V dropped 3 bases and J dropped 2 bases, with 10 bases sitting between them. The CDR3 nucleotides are TGTGCCAGCAGTGAGTCGGCAGGGCAAGAGACCCAGTACTTC. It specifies CASSESAGQETQYF.

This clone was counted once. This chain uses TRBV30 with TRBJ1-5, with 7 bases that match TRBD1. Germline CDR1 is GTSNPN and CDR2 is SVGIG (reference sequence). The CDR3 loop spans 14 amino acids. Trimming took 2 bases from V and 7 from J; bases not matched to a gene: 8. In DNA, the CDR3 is TGTGCCTGGAGTCCAATGACAGGGAACCAGCCCCAGCATTTT. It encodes CAWSPMTGNQPQHF.

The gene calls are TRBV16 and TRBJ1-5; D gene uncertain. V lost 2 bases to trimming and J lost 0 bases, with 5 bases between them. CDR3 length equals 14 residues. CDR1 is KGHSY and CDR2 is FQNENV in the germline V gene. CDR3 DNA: TGTGCCAGCAGCCAAGCGAATAGCAATCAGCCCCAGCATTTT. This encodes CASSQANSNQPQHF.

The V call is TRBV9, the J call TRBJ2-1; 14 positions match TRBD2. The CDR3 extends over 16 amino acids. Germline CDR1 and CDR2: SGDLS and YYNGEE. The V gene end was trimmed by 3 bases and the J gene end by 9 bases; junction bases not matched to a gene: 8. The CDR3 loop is CASSAGLAGGGGEQFF. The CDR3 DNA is TGTGCCAGCAGCGCCGGACTAGCGGGAGGAGGCGGTGAGCAGTTCTTC.

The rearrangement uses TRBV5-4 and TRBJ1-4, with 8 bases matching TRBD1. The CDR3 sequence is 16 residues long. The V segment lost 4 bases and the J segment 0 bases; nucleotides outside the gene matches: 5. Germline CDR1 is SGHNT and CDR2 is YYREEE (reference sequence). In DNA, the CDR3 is TGTGCCAGCAGCCCGGACAGGGCCGCAACTAATGAAAAACTGTTTTTT. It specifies CASSPDRAATNEKLFF.

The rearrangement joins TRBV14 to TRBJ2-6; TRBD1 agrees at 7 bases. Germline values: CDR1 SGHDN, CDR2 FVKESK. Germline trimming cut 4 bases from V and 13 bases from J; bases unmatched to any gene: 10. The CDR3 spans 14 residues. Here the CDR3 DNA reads TGTGCCAGCAGCCCTTGGACAGGACGAAGTGTCCTGACTTTC. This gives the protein CASSPWTGRSVLTF. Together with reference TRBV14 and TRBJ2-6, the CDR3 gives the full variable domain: EAGVTQFPSHSVIEKGQTVTLRCDPISGHDNLYWYRRVMGKEIKFLLHFVKESKQDESGMPNNRFLAERTGGTYSTLKVQPAELEDSGVYFCASSPWTGRSVLTFGAGSRLTVL.

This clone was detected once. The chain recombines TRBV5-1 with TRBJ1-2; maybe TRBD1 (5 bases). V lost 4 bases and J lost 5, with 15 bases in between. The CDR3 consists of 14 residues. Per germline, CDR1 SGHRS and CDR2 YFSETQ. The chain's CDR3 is CASSPGTEMYGYTF. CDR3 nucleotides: TGCGCCAGCAGCCCCGGGACGGAGATGTATGGCTACACCTTC.

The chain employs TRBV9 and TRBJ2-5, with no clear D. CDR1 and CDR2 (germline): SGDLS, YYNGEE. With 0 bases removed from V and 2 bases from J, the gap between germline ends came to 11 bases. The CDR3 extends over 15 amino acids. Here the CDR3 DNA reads TGTGCCAGCAGCGTAGCGATCACGCTTCAAGAGACCCAGTACTTC. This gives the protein CASSVAITLQETQYF.

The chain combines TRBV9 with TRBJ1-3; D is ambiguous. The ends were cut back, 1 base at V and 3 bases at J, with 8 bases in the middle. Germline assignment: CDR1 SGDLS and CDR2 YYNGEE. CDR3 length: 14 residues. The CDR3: CASSVNSDGNTIYF. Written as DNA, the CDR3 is TGTGCCAGCAGCGTAAATTCAGATGGAAACACCATATATTTT. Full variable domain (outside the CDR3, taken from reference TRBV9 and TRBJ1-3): DSGVTQTPKHLITATGQRVTLRCSPRSGDLSVYWYQQSLDQGLQFLIQYYNGEERAKGNILERFSAQQFPDLHSELNLSSLELGDSALYFCASSVNSDGNTIYFGEGSWLTVV.